The present T cell receptor beta chain was sequenced within a study of T cell responses to AZD1222 COVID-19 vaccine. J gave up 7 bases and V 7 bases, and 2 bases lay outside the gene matches. The germline CDR1 and CDR2 sequences are KGHDR and SFDVKD. The CDR3 covers 12 residues. The repertoire was sequenced with immunoSEQ multiplex PCR; TCRdb's copy has only in-frame clones and lacks some. The sample has roughly 100,000 clones; around nine tenths are singletons. The sequencing here drew on peripheral blood, taken 28 days after the second AZD1222 dose. The chain recombines TRBV24-1 with TRBJ2-1; 8 nucleotides match TRBD2. This TCR was recovered from an adult who received the AZD1222 COVID-19 vaccine. In nucleotides, the CDR3 is TGTGCCACCAGGGGCGGGGGGAATGAGCAGTTCTTC. This encodes CATRGGGNEQFF.